The rows below give T cell receptor beta chains drawn from one sample of a study of vaccination effects on CD4 cells after COVID-19. No antigens are known for them. TCRdb's copy holds only in-frame clones and misses some; the assay was immunoSEQ multiplex PCR. The sample holds approximately 70,000 clones, 65% to 80% seen once. Sequences were derived from CD4+ T cells from PBMCs cultured without peptide, sampled after COVID-19 vaccination. Receptors were obtained from a human donor who received a COVID-19 vaccine. CDR3s leave out the opening cysteine and the closing phenylalanine or tryptophan.

V gene	J gene	CDR3 protein
TRBV10-1	TRBJ2-2	ASSGEITGELF
TRBV9	TRBJ1-5	ASSVDFNQPQH
TRBV7-9	TRBJ2-3	ASSSTGLGTDTQY
TRBV5-6	TRBJ1-4	ASSRRRVSEKLF
TRBV27	TRBJ2-2	ASSLTGELF
TRBV7-2	TRBJ1-1	ASSLNWVNTEAF
TRBV3-1/TRBV3-2	TRBJ1-4	ASSLDRGREKLF
TRBV30	TRBJ2-1	AWRFKRDYNEQF
TRBV6-5	TRBJ2-3	ASSYGGGGATDTQY
TRBV6-5	TRBJ1-1	ASSYEPEAF
TRBV28	TRBJ1-5	ASSSGQPQH
TRBV28	TRBJ1-5	ASSPGGAGNQPQH
TRBV5-6	TRBJ2-1	ASSLGGSGGTNEQF
TRBV11-2	TRBJ2-2	ASSLFRTGAGELF
TRBV7-3	TRBJ1-1	ASSPLGAGTGGDDTEAF
TRBV9	TRBJ2-3	ASSNGQGIADTQY
TRBV5-1	TRBJ2-1	ASTRQGSNEQF
TRBV5-1	TRBJ2-2	ASRQDTGSGELF
TRBV9	TRBJ2-1	ASSEDLAGGRRSYNEQF
TRBV11-2	TRBJ1-6	ASSSGSSYNSPLH
TRBV5-1	TRBJ1-6	ASSLARPSYNSPLH
TRBV18	TRBJ2-1	ASSTSGNREVNEQF
TRBV14	TRBJ2-2	ASSQVKRGNTGELF
TRBV4-3	TRBJ2-1	ASSQPTGNHEQF
TRBV28	TRBJ2-4	AVAGGPKNIQY
TRBV7-9	TRBJ1-4	ASSLGATNEKLF
TRBV18	TRBJ1-4	ASSPPSVRGQANEKLF
TRBV7-2	TRBJ2-1	ASSLGTGDKEQF
TRBV19	TRBJ1-1	ASSALDRGRNTEAF
TRBV6-4	TRBJ2-1	ASSAGGVYNEQF
TRBV6-5	TRBJ1-2	ASSYGTGMSNYGYT
TRBV6-2/TRBV6-3	TRBJ1-1	ASSSKDRANTEAF
TRBV6-1	TRBJ2-3	ASSGHSAPSTDTQY
TRBV4-1	TRBJ2-5	ASSQDTDRGGQETQY
TRBV6-5	TRBJ2-3	ASSRRLAGEDTQY
TRBV7-8	TRBJ2-5	ASREGRRQETQY
TRBV15	TRBJ1-2	ATSRSNSGGNYGYT
TRBV19	TRBJ1-1	ASSIGGRTGGTEAF
TRBV3-1/TRBV3-2	TRBJ1-5	ASSQLGQNQPQH